These 3 T cell receptor beta chains were sequenced from one sample in a study of CD8+ T cells in alopecia areata. The sequencing template was cDNA reverse transcribed from extracted RNA. Data came from immunoSEQ multiplex PCR; TCRdb stores just in-frame clones and leaves some out. The sample yields fewer than 110,000 clones, around 59% seen once. The sequencing input was CD4+ T cells sorted from blood. These receptors were collected from a human donor in good health.

This chain uses TRBV30 with TRBJ1-6; 12 nucleotides match TRBD1. J was trimmed by 9 bases and V by 4 bases; bases with no gene match: 4. CDR3 length equals 14 residues. CDR1 is GTSNPN, CDR2 SVGIG, per germline (reference sequence). Here the CDR3 DNA reads TGTGCCTGGAAGGGACAGGGGGCTGGTTCACCCCTCCACTTT. Protein sequence: CAWKGQGAGSPLHF.

The chain carries TRBV29-1 and TRBJ2-6, with D perhaps matching TRBD1 or TRBD2 (6 bases each). CDR1 and CDR2 from the germline V gene are SQVTM and ANQGSEA. The CDR3 has 15 amino acids. The germline V and J ends were trimmed by 6 bases and 0 bases, with 12 bases remaining between them. The CDR3 spells CSVLGGGSGANVLTF. Written as DNA, the CDR3 is TGCAGCGTCCTAGGAGGGGGCTCTGGGGCCAACGTCCTGACTTTC.

This sequence joins TRBV11-2 and TRBJ2-3, with 9 bases lining up with TRBD2. Germline V gene sequence: CDR1 SGHAT, CDR2 FQNNGV. V shed 5 bases, J shed 5 bases, and the junction held 14 bases outside the gene matches. The CDR3 loop spans 17 amino acids. CDR3 sequence (DNA): TGTGCCAGCAGCCCAGAGGCGGGGGGGCGGAGATTAGATACGCAGTATTTT. Its protein product is CASSPEAGGRRLDTQYF.